This T cell receptor (beta chain) was captured by sequencing in a study of blood T cell repertoires in COVID-19. Repertoires were generated with immunoSEQ multiplex PCR, while TCRdb's copy carries only in-frame clones and drops some. The sample includes fewer than 250,000 clones, 80% to 90% of them seen just once. V lost 4 bases, J lost 4 bases, and 13 bases lay in between. The CDR3 has 14 amino acids. CDR1 is SNHLY and CDR2 is FYNNEI in the germline V gene. The V call is TRBV2, the J call TRBJ1-2, with a tentative D call TRBD1 (6 bases). This sequence was found in a woman in her 70s with acute or convalescent COVID-19. The sample taken for sequencing was peripheral blood. The CDR3 reads CASSVTTGPYGYTF. The CDR3, as DNA: TGTGCCAGCAGTGTGACGACAGGCCCCTATGGCTACACCTTC. The variable domain in full, completed from reference TRBV2 and TRBJ1-2, reads EPEVTQTPSHQVTQMGQEVILRCVPISNHLYFYWYRQILGQKVEFLVSFYNNEISEKSEIFDDQFSVERPDGSNFTLKIRSTKLEDSAMYFCASSVTTGPYGYTFGSGTRLTVV.